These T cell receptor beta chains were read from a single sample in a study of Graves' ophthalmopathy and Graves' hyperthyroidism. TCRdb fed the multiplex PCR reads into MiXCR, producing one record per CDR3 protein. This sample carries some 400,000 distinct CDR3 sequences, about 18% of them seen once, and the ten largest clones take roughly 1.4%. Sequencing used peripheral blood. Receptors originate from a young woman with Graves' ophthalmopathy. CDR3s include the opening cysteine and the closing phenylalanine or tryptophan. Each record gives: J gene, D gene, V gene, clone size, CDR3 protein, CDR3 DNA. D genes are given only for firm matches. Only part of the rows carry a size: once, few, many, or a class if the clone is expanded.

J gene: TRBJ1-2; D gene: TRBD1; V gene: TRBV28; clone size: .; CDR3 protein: CASIPGQGLADYGYTF; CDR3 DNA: TGTGCCAGCATCCCGGGACAGGGTCTGGCTGACTATGGCTACACCTTC
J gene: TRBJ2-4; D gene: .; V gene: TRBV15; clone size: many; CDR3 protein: CATSPGLGKNIQYF; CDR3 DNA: TGTGCCACCAGCCCAGGACTCGGCAAAAACATTCAGTACTTC
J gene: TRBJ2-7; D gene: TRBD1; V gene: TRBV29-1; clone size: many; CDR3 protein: CSVKGTGGSYEQYF; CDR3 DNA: TGCAGCGTAAAAGGGACAGGGGGCTCCTACGAGCAGTACTTC
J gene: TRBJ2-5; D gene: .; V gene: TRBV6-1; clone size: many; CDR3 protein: CASSEIGGAQETQYF; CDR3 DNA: TGTGCCAGCAGTGAAATAGGGGGGGCGCAAGAGACCCAGTACTTC
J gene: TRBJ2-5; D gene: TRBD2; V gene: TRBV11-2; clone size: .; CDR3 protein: CASSLAGGYETQYF; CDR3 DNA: TGTGCCAGCAGCTTAGCGGGAGGCTACGAGACCCAGTACTTC
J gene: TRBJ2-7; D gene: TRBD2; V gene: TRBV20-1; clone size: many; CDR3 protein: CSAEGLANLYEQYF; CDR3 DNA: TGCAGTGCGGAGGGACTAGCAAACCTCTACGAGCAGTACTTC
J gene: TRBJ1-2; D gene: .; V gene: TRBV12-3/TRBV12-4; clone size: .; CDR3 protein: CASSYYMGSDGYTF; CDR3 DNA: TGTGCCAGCAGTTACTATATGGGTTCGGATGGCTACACCTTC
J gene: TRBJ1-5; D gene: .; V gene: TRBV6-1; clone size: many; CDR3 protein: CASSPILEVQHF; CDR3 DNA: TGTGCCAGCAGTCCAATTCTGGAGGTCCAGCATTTT
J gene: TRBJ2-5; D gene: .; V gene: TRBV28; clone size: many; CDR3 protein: CASLGIDIGQETQYF; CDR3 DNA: TGTGCCAGCTTAGGTATAGACATTGGACAAGAGACCCAGTACTTC
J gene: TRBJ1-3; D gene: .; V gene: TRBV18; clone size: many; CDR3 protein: CASSPLRGNGNTIYF; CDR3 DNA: TGTGCCAGCTCACCCCTTCGAGGAAATGGAAACACCATATATTTT
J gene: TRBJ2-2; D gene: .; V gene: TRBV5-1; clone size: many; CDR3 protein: CASNIGAGRDTGELFF; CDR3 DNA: TGCGCCAGCAACATCGGGGCAGGGCGGGACACCGGGGAGCTGTTTTTT
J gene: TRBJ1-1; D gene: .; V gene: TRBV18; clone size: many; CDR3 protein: CASSPPRHLFEAFF; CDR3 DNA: TGTGCCAGCTCACCCCCCCGACACCTGTTTGAAGCTTTCTTT
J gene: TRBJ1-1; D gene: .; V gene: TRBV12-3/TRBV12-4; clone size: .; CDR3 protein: CASSLEGRSNTEAFF; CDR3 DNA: TGTGCCAGCAGTTTAGAGGGTCGGTCGAACACTGAAGCTTTCTTT
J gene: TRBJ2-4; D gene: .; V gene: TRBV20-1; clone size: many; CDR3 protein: CSASSRGIQYF; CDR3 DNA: TGCAGTGCTAGTTCGCGTGGCATTCAGTACTTC
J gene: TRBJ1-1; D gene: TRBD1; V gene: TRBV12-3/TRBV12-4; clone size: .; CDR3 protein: CASSLLAGGDFEAFF; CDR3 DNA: TGTGCCAGCAGTTTATTGGCAGGGGGCGACTTTGAAGCTTTCTTT
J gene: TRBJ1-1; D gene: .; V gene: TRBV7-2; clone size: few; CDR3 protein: CASSLVSEAFF; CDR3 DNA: TGTGCCAGCAGTTTAGTGTCTGAAGCTTTCTTT